This entry lists 21 T cell receptor beta chains sequenced from one sample in a study of shared clonotypes between healthy human individuals (dated by TCRdb to about 2020). The library was produced with the immunoSEQ multiplex PCR assay. The source is immuneACCESS, and TCRdb retained only in-frame sequences with V and J called. Part of the clones is not carried over; for the studies checked, unresolved V genes explain less than half of this, and the remainder is unexplained. This sample gives some 530,000 clones in total; 70% to 85% of them show up just once. The ten largest clones take up 9.5% to 15% of the sample. The material sequenced was PBMCs. These receptors were collected from a middle-aged woman in good health. Some clones in this sample may be carry-over from other donors' samples.

This clone was recorded a few times. The chain joins TRBV7-3 to TRBJ2-2; unclear D gene. V was clipped by 1 base and J by 6 bases, with 9 bases between them. Germline assignment: CDR1 SGHTA and CDR2 FQGTGA. The CDR3 covers 14 residues. As DNA, the CDR3 is TGTGCCAGCAGCTTAAACCCGGGCCCCGGGGAGCTGTTTTTT. Translated: CASSLNPGPGELFF.

V usage is TRBV7-6 and J usage is TRBJ1-2, with D unresolved. The CDR3 covers 15 residues. Germline values: CDR1 SGHVS, CDR2 FNYEAQ. V gave up 0 bases and J gave up 2 bases, with 10 bases separating them. The CDR3 nucleotides are TGTGCCAGCAGCTTAGCGAGTAGAGGAAACTATGGCTACACCTTC. Translated, it gives CASSLASRGNYGYTF.

The chain links TRBV7-3 to TRBJ1-4; no firm D call. Germline values: CDR1 SGHTA, CDR2 FQGTGA. V was clipped by 5 bases and J by 7 bases, with 11 bases between them. This CDR3 contains 13 residues. The CDR3, as DNA: TGTGCCAGCAGCCGGATGGGTGGTGAAAAACTGTTTTTT. Encoded protein: CASSRMGGEKLFF.

Here the CDR3 reads CASSLGGLAGTQYF. For the CDR3, the DNA is TGTGCCAGCAGCTTAGGAGGACTAGCGGGAACGCAGTACTTC. The rearrangement joins TRBV7-9 to TRBJ2-7, with 12 bases lining up with TRBD2. Germline CDR1 reads SEHNR; CDR2 reads FQNEAQ (reference sequence). The CDR3 totals 14 residues. J was trimmed by 9 bases and V by 1 base; bases with no gene match: 4. Filled out from reference TRBV7-9 and TRBJ2-7, the complete variable domain reads DTGVSQNPRHKITKRGQNVTFRCDPISEHNRLYWYRQTLGQGPEFLTYFQNEAQLEKSRLLSDRFSAERPKGSFSTLEIQRTEQGDSAMYLCASSLGGLAGTQYFGPGTRLTVT.

The chain has TRBV7-9 and TRBJ2-2; 14 nucleotides agree with TRBD2. CDR3 size: 18 residues. Germline V gene data show CDR1 as SEHNR and CDR2 as FQNEAQ (reference sequence). After removal of 7 bases from V and 3 bases from J, the junction contained 10 bases not matched to a gene. The CDR3 spells CASTTPGLAGEDTGELFF. CDR3 nucleotides: TGTGCCAGCACCACCCCGGGACTAGCGGGAGAGGACACCGGGGAGCTGTTTTTT.

The J gene is TRBJ1-2, the V gene TRBV10-2, with D tentatively TRBD1 (5 bases). This CDR3 is 13 amino acids long. V was pared by 6 bases and J by 5 bases, with 13 bases between. In germline, CDR1 is WSHSY, CDR2 SAAADI. The CDR3 DNA sequence: TGCGCCAGCAGCGGGGGGAATTTTTATGGCTACACCTTC. It yields the protein CASSGGNFYGYTF.

V usage is TRBV28 and J usage is TRBJ1-2; a weak D match, TRBD1 (5 bases). Germline CDR1 reads MDHEN; CDR2 reads SYDVKM. The CDR3 is made up of 14 amino acids. V dropped 5 bases and J dropped 4 bases, with 14 bases sitting between them. CDR3 sequence: CASSPVGDSYGYTF. The CDR3 DNA is TGTGCCAGCAGTCCAGTCGGGGACTCCTATGGCTACACCTTC.

Comments on this clone: A far larger clone lies a single base away; this is likely a read error. The J gene is TRBJ2-3, the V gene TRBV7-9; 8 bases are a match to TRBD1. The length of the CDR3 is 17 residues. From germline, CDR1 is SEHNR and CDR2 FQNEAQ (reference sequence). CDR3 DNA sequence: TGTGCCGGCAGCTTACTTCTAGGGCAGGGGGCCGGAGATACGCAGTATTTT. This gives the protein CAGSLLLGQGAGDTQYF.

The CDR3 bases are TGTGCCAGCAGCCGGGACAGATCTAACTATGGCTACACCTTC. It translates to CASSRDRSNYGYTF. The chain links TRBV6-1 to TRBJ1-2; 7 bases agree with TRBD1. With V trimmed by 6 bases and J by 0 bases, 4 bases remained unmatched. CDR1 and CDR2 from the germline V gene are MNHNS and SASEGT. The CDR3 length is 14 residues.

In its sample, this clone was seen once. The chain couples TRBV27 to TRBJ2-7; D remains ambiguous. The CDR3 is made up of 15 amino acids. The germline V gene has CDR1 MNHEY and CDR2 SMNVEV (reference sequence). The ends were cut back, 0 bases at V and 0 bases at J, with 9 bases in the middle. The CDR3 region is CASSLSRRSSYEQYF. For the CDR3, the DNA is TGTGCCAGCAGTTTATCTCGGAGAAGCTCCTACGAGCAGTACTTC.

The chain employs TRBV5-4 and TRBJ2-3; perhaps TRBD1 as D (7 bases). The CDR3 spans 17 residues. V lost 1 base, J lost 3 bases, and 18 bases lay in between. CDR1 SGHNT and CDR2 YYREEE come from the germline V gene (reference sequence). For the CDR3, the DNA is TGTGCCAGCAGCTTGTCGGGCAGGGGGGAGATGACAGATACGCAGTATTTT. Translating it yields CASSLSGRGEMTDTQYF.

The chain combines TRBV29-1 with TRBJ2-3; 8 nucleotides line up with TRBD1. J gave up 4 bases and V 4 bases, and 7 bases lay outside the gene matches. CDR3 size: 14 residues. Germline V gene sequence: CDR1 SQVTM, CDR2 ANQGSEA. CDR3 DNA: TGCAGCGTTGGTTCGGCAGGGGGCTCAGATACGCAGTATTTT. Translated: CSVGSAGGSDTQYF.

V usage is TRBV27 and J usage is TRBJ2-2; 11 bases agree with TRBD1. V was clipped by 2 bases and J by 5 bases; unmatched bases: 10. The germline V gene encodes CDR1 MNHEY and CDR2 SMNVEV (reference sequence). The CDR3 extends over 18 amino acids. This CDR3 is CASSLGSGTGGRTGELFF. DNA of the CDR3: TGTGCCAGCAGTTTAGGTAGCGGGACAGGGGGACGGACCGGGGAGCTGTTTTTT.

The genes are TRBV6-4 and TRBJ2-2; the D is unclear. Germline V gene data show CDR1 as MRHNA and CDR2 as SNTAGT. Trimming shortened V by 0 bases and J by 0 bases, and 8 bases separated the two germline ends. The CDR3 totals 16 residues. Here the CDR3 reads CASSDSGRANTGELFF. The CDR3, as DNA: TGTGCCAGCAGTGACTCGGGCCGGGCGAACACCGGGGAGCTGTTTTTT.

This sequence joins TRBV5-1 and TRBJ1-4; tentatively, D is TRBD1 (5 bases). The CDR3 length is 17 residues. The germline V gene has CDR1 SGHRS and CDR2 YFSETQ. The V end lost 7 bases, the J end lost 11 bases, and 30 bases lay between the germline ends. CDR3 nucleotide sequence: TGCGCCAGCGCCCCGTCGCGGGGGTTTGAGTCGGTTGACAAACTGTTTTTT. This translates into CASAPSRGFESVDKLFF.

The chain recombines TRBV29-1 with TRBJ2-1, with 12 bases lining up with TRBD2. The CDR3 is made up of 15 amino acids. The germline V gene has CDR1 SQVTM and CDR2 ANQGSEA. After removal of 0 bases from V and 6 bases from J, the junction contained 3 bases not matched to a gene. CDR3 amino acids: CSVEDRLAGVNEQFF. The CDR3 coding sequence is TGCAGCGTTGAAGACCGACTAGCGGGAGTCAATGAGCAGTTCTTC.

The chain uses TRBV7-2 and TRBJ2-3, with D unresolved. CDR3 length: 13 amino acids. V lost 5 bases, J lost 5 bases, and 11 bases lay in between. CDR1 SGHTA and CDR2 FQGNSA come from the germline V gene. The CDR3: CASSTYREDTQYF. DNA for the CDR3: TGTGCCAGCAGCACATACCGCGAAGATACGCAGTATTTT.

This clone was detected only once. V gene TRBV5-1 combines with J gene TRBJ2-5; 10 nucleotides line up with TRBD2. The germline V gene encodes CDR1 SGHRS and CDR2 YFSETQ. J lost 2 bases, V lost 4 bases, and 11 bases had no gene match. This CDR3 is built from 17 residues. The CDR3 protein is CASSPSGRFGGQETQYF. The CDR3 nucleotides are TGCGCCAGCAGCCCTAGCGGGAGATTTGGTGGGCAAGAGACCCAGTACTTC. Variable domain in full (rest from reference TRBV5-1 and TRBJ2-5): KAGVTQTPRYLIKTRGQQVTLSCSPISGHRSVSWYQQTPGQGLQFLFEYFSETQRNKGNFPGRFSGRQFSNSRSEMNVSTLELGDSALYLCASSPSGRFGGQETQYFGPGTRLLVL.

The V call is TRBV11-2, the J call TRBJ2-1; 14 bases match TRBD2. Looked up from germline, CDR1 is SGHAT and CDR2 is FQNNGV. Unmatched junction bases numbered 7, after V lost 3 bases and J lost 9 bases. The length of the CDR3 is 16 residues. CDR3 sequence: CASSFKGLAGGSEQFF. In DNA form, the CDR3 reads TGTGCCAGCAGCTTCAAAGGACTAGCGGGAGGATCTGAGCAGTTCTTC. Based on the CDR3 plus reference TRBV11-2 and TRBJ2-1, the full variable domain is EAGVAQSPRYKIIEKRQSVAFWCNPISGHATLYWYQQILGQGPKLLIQFQNNGVVDDSQLPKDRFSAERLKGVDSTLKIQPAKLEDSAVYLCASSFKGLAGGSEQFFGPGTRLTVL.

This chain uses TRBV19 with TRBJ1-1; tentative D call: TRBD1 (6 bases). Germline CDR1 and CDR2: LNHDA and SQIVND (reference sequence). V lost 2 bases, J lost 10 bases, and 11 bases lay in between. CDR3 length: 12 amino acids. For the CDR3, the DNA is TGTGCCAGTAGTATAAGGGGGGTAGGAGCTTTCTTT. Protein product: CASSIRGVGAFF.

Turning to this clone: This may be a read error, as it is one base from a much larger clone. The chain joins TRBV4-3 to TRBJ2-1; TRBD2 is a possible D gene (6 bases). The CDR3 totals 16 residues. Germline CDR1 reads LGHNA; CDR2 reads YSLEER. The CDR3 DNA follows: TGCGCCAGCAGCCAAGATCCGGGACTTCAGATTAATGAGCGGTTCTTC. Translating gives CASSQDPGLQINERFF.